The 10 T cell receptor beta chains given below trace back to one sample, sequenced in a study of OX40 agonist ivuxolimab in advanced cancers. The repertoire was sequenced with immunoSEQ multiplex PCR; TCRdb's copy has only in-frame clones and lacks some. Seen here are fewer than 65,000 clones, approximately 79% observed once, and the top ten hold 11%. Sequenced here: CD4+ or CD8+ T cells sorted from blood, sampled in a trial of the OX40 agonist ivuxolimab. These receptors all come from an adult with an advanced solid tumor such as melanoma, head and neck, liver or kidney cancer.

The V call is TRBV9, the J call TRBJ2-1; 12 bases map to TRBD2. Germline trimming cut 7 bases from V and 7 bases from J; bases unmatched to any gene: 6. The germline V gene encodes CDR1 SGDLS and CDR2 YYNGEE. The CDR3 loop spans 14 amino acids. The DNA of the CDR3 is TGTGCCAGCTCTACTAGCGGGAGGAAGAATGAGCAGTTCTTC. This codes for CASSTSGRKNEQFF.

The chain carries TRBV5-4 and TRBJ1-2, with 10 nucleotides matching TRBD1. This CDR3 region has 14 residues. V lost 4 bases to trimming and J lost 8 bases; unmatched junction nucleotides: 8. Germline V lookup: CDR1 SGHNT, CDR2 YYREEE (reference sequence). CDR3 in DNA: TGTGCCAGCAGCCCGGACAGGGGGGGAGAGGGCTACACCTTC. It translates to CASSPDRGGEGYTF.

This chain links TRBV7-6 with TRBJ1-4; 12 positions match TRBD1. The CDR3 spans 17 residues. Germline trimming cut 5 bases from V and 7 bases from J; bases unmatched to any gene: 11. Germline-derived CDR1 and CDR2 are SGHVS and FNYEAQ. CDR3: CASSPGQGASSGEKLFF. The CDR3, as DNA: TGTGCCAGCAGCCCGGGACAGGGGGCCTCCTCTGGTGAAAAACTGTTTTTT. The full variable domain, with the rest looked up from reference TRBV7-6 and TRBJ1-4, is GAGVSQSPRYKVTKRGQDVALRCDPISGHVSLYWYRQALGQGPEFLTYFNYEAQQDKSGLPNDRFSAERPEGSISTLTIQRTEQRDSAMYRCASSPGQGASSGEKLFFGSGTQLSVL.

A few counts support this clone. The chain links TRBV15 to TRBJ2-3; TRBD2 agrees at 8 bases. The trim removed 0 bases at V and 1 base at J, leaving 0 bases unmatched. CDR3 size: 15 residues. Germline CDR1 is LNHNV and CDR2 is YYDKDF (reference sequence). CDR3 DNA: TGTGCCACCAGCAGAGAAGCGGGGGGCACAGATACGCAGTATTTT. It yields the protein CATSREAGGTDTQYF.

V usage is TRBV6-5 and J usage is TRBJ1-2; 7 bases are shared with TRBD1. CDR3 size: 15 residues. Germline lookup yields CDR1 MNHEY and CDR2 SVGAGI. J was trimmed by 7 bases and V by 0 bases; bases with no gene match: 8. The CDR3 region has the DNA TGTGCCAGCAGTTACTCTGAGACAGGGTGGGGTGGCTACACCTTC. Amino acids: CASSYSETGWGGYTF.

This rearrangement joins TRBV7-9 to TRBJ2-5; no clear D gene. CDR1 SEHNR and CDR2 FQNEAQ come from the germline V gene (reference sequence). V gave up 1 base and J gave up 0 bases, with 6 bases separating them. This CDR3 has 14 amino acids. CDR3 residues: CASSLDLYQETQYF. The CDR3 DNA sequence: TGTGCCAGCAGCTTAGATTTGTACCAAGAGACCCAGTACTTC.

The gene calls are TRBV5-1 and TRBJ2-7, with a weak D call TRBD1 (5 bases). The CDR3 is 13 amino acids. Trimming pared 0 bases from V and 3 bases from J, leaving 7 bases between. Germline V gene sequence: CDR1 SGHRS, CDR2 YFSETQ. The CDR3 bases are TGCGCCAGCAGCTTGGAGGGGATCTACGAGCAGTACTTC. Translated: CASSLEGIYEQYF. Variable domain in full (rest from reference TRBV5-1 and TRBJ2-7): KAGVTQTPRYLIKTRGQQVTLSCSPISGHRSVSWYQQTPGQGLQFLFEYFSETQRNKGNFPGRFSGRQFSNSRSEMNVSTLELGDSALYLCASSLEGIYEQYFGPGTRLTVT.

This clone was found a few times. V and J are TRBV29-1 and TRBJ2-7; perhaps D is TRBD1 or TRBD2 (6 bases each). Per the germline V gene, CDR1 is SQVTM and CDR2 is ANQGSEA. The CDR3 extends over 12 amino acids. V was trimmed by 7 bases and J by 4 bases, leaving 14 bases between them. CDR3 coding DNA: TGCAGCGCCCGGGGGCTTATGTACGAGCAGTACTTC. It yields the protein CSARGLMYEQYF.

The gene calls are TRBV4-1 and TRBJ1-5, with D possibly TRBD1 on 6 matching bases. V was pared by 5 bases and J by 8 bases, with 19 bases between. Germline V gene lookup returns CDR1 MGHRA and CDR2 YSYEKL. The CDR3 runs 15 residues. Written as DNA, the CDR3 is TGCGCCAGCAGCTCCCCGAAGGGGGGTTTCAAGCCCCAGCATTTT. This encodes CASSSPKGGFKPQHF.

This chain joins TRBV7-2 and TRBJ2-7; 8 positions match TRBD2. Germline trimming cut 1 base from V and 2 bases from J; bases unmatched to any gene: 4. Germline V gives CDR1 SGHTA, CDR2 FQGNSA. CDR3 length equals 15 residues. The CDR3 loop is CASSLVPAGAYEQYF. CDR3 bases: TGTGCCAGCAGCTTAGTTCCAGCGGGAGCCTACGAGCAGTACTTC.